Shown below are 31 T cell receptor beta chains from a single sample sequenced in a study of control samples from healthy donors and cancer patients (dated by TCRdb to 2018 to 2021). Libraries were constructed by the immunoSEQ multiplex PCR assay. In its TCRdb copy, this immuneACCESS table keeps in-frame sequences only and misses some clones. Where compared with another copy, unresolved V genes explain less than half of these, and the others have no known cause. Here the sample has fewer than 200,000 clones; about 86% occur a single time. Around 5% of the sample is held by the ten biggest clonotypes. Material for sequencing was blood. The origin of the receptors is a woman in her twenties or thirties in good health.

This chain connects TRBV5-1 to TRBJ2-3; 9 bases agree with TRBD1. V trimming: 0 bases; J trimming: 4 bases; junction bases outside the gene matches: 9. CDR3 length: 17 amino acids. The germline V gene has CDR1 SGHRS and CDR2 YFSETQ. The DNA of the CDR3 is TGCGCCAGCAGCTTGGTAGGGACAGGGACCTTTGCAGATACGCAGTATTTT. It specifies CASSLVGTGTFADTQYF.

CDR3 amino acids: CASSRDRVSYEQYF. CDR3 coding DNA: TGTGCCAGCAGCCGGGACAGGGTCTCCTACGAGCAGTACTTC. The chain uses TRBV6-5 and TRBJ2-7; 9 bases match TRBD1. With 6 bases clipped from V and 0 bases from J, the junction kept 3 bases outside the gene matches. Germline V gene sequence: CDR1 MNHEY, CDR2 SVGAGI. This CDR3 spans 14 amino acids.

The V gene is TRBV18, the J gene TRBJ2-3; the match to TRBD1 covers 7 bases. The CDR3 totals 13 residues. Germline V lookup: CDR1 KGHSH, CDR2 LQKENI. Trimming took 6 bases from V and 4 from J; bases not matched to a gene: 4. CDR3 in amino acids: CASSSTGADTQYF. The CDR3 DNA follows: TGTGCCAGCTCGTCCACAGGGGCAGATACGCAGTATTTT.

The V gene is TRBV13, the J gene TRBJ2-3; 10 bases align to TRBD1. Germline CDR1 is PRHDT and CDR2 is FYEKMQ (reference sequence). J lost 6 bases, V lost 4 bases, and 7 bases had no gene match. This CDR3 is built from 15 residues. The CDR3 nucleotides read TGTGCCAGCAGCTCACCGGGACAGGGGTGGGATACGCAGTATTTT. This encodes CASSSPGQGWDTQYF.

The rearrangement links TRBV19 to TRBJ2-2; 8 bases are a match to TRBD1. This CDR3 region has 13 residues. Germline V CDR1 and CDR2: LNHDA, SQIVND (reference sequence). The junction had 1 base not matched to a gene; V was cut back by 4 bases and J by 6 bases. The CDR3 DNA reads TGTGCCAGTAGTACGGGACAGGCCGGGGAGCTGTTTTTT. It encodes CASSTGQAGELFF.

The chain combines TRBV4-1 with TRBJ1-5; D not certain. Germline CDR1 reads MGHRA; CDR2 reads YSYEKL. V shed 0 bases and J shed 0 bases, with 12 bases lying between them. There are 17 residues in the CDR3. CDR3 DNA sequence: TGCGCCAGCAGCCAAGATCCCCCTGAAAATAGCAATCAGCCCCAGCATTTT. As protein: CASSQDPPENSNQPQHF.

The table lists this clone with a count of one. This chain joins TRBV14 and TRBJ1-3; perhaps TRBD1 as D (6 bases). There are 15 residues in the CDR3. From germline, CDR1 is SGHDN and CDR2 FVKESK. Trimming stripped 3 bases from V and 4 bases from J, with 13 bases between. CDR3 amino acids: CASSHRGGTGNTIYF. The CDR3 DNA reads TGTGCCAGCAGCCACCGGGGGGGCACCGGAAACACCATATATTTT.

The CDR3 is CASSLSGRIQYF. DNA of the CDR3: TGTGCCAGCAGTTTATCAGGGAGGATTCAGTACTTC. The gene calls are TRBV12-3 or TRBV12-4 and TRBJ2-4; possibly TRBD2 for D (6 bases). CDR3 length: 12 amino acids. With 2 bases removed from V and 10 bases from J, the gap between germline ends came to 9 bases.

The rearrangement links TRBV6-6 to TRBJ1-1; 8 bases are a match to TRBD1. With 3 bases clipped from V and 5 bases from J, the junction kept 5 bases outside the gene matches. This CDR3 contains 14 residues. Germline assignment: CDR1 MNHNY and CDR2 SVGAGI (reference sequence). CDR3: CASSYLGQGTEAFF. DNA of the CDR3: TGTGCCAGCAGTTATCTAGGACAGGGAACTGAAGCTTTCTTT.

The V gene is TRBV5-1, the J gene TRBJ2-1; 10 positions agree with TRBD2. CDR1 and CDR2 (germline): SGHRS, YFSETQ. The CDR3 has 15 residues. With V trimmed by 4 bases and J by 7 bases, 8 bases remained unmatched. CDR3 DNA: TGCGCCAGCAGCCAGATGCCTAGCGGGAGTAATGAGCAGTTCTTC. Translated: CASSQMPSGSNEQFF. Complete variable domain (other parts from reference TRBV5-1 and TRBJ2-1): KAGVTQTPRYLIKTRGQQVTLSCSPISGHRSVSWYQQTPGQGLQFLFEYFSETQRNKGNFPGRFSGRQFSNSRSEMNVSTLELGDSALYLCASSQMPSGSNEQFFGPGTRLTVL.

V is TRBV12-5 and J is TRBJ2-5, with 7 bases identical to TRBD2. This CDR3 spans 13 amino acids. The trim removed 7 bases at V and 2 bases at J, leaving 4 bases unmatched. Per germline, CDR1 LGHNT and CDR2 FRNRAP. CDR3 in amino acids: CASAPGGQETQYF. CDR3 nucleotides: TGTGCTAGTGCCCCCGGGGGGCAAGAGACCCAGTACTTC.

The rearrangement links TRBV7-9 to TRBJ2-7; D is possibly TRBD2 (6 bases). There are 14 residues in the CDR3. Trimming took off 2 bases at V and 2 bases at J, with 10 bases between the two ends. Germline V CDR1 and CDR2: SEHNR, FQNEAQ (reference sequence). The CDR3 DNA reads TGTGCCAGCAGCTTAATTCCGGGGGCCTACGAGCAGTACTTC. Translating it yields CASSLIPGAYEQYF.

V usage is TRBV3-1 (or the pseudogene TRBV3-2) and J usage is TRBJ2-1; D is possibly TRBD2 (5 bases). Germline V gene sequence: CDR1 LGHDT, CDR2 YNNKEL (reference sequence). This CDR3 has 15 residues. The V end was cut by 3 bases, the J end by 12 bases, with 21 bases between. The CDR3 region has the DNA TGTGCCAGCAGCCACGTCCAGGAACGGGGAGAATTGCAGTTCTTC. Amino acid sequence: CASSHVQERGELQFF.

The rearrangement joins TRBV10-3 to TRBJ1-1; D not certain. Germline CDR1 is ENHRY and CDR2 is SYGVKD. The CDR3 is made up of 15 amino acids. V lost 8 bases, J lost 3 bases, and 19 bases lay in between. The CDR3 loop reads CAIRGIGFGDTEAFF. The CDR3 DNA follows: TGTGCCATCCGGGGTATTGGGTTCGGGGACACTGAAGCTTTCTTT.

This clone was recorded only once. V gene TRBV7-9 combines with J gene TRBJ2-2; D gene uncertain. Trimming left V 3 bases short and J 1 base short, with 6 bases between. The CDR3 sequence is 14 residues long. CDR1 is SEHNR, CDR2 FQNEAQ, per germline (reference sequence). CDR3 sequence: CASSFELNTGELFF. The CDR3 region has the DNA TGTGCCAGCAGCTTCGAACTGAACACCGGGGAGCTGTTTTTT.

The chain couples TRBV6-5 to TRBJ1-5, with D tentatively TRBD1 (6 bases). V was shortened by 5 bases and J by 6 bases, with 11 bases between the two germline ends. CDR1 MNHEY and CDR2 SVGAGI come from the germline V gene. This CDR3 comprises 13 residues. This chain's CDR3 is CASSRQDGQPQHF. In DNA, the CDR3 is TGTGCCAGCAGTCGACAGGATGGTCAGCCCCAGCATTTT.

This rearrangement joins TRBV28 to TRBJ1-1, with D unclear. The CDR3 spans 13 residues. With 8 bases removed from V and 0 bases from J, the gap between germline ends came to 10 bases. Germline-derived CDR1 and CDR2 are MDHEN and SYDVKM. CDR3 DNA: TGTGCCAGCGAACAGCCTGTGAACACTGAAGCTTTCTTT. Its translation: CASEQPVNTEAFF.

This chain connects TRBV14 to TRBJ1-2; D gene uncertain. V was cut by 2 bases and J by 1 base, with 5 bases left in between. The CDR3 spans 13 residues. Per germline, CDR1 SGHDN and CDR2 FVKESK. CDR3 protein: CASSQTLNYGYTF. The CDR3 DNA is TGTGCCAGCAGCCAAACTCTTAACTATGGCTACACCTTC.

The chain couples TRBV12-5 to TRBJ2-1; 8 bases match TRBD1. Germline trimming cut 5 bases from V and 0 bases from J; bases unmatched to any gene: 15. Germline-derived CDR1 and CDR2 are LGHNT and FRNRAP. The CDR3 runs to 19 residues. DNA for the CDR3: TGTGCTAGTGGTCCGGCAGGGGGCCGAATATCCAGCTCCTACAATGAGCAGTTCTTC. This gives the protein CASGPAGGRISSSYNEQFF.

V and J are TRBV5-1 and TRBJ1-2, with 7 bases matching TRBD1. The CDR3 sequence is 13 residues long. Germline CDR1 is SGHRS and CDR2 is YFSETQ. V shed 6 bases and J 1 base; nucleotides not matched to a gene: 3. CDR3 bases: TGCGCCAGCACCTGGGACAGTAACTATGGCTACACCTTC. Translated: CASTWDSNYGYTF.

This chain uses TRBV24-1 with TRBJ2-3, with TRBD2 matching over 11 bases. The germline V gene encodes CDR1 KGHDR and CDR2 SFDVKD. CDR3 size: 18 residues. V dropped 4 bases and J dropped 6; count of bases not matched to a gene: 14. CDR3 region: CATSDAVWLAGGSDTQYF. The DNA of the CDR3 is TGTGCCACCAGTGACGCCGTGTGGCTAGCGGGGGGCTCGGATACGCAGTATTTT.

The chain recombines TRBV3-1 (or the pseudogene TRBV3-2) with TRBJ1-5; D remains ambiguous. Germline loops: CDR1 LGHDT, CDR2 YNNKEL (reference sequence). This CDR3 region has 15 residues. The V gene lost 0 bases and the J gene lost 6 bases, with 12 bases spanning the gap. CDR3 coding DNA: TGTGCCAGCAGCCAAGATCACAGAGAGGGTCAGCCCCAGCATTTT. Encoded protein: CASSQDHREGQPQHF.

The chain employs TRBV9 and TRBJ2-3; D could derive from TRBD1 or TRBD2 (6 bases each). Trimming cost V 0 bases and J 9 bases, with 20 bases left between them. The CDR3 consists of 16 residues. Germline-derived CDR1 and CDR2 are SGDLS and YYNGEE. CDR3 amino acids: CASSVVSSGGGQTQYF. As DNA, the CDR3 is TGTGCCAGCAGCGTAGTGAGTAGCGGTGGGGGCCAGACGCAGTATTTT.

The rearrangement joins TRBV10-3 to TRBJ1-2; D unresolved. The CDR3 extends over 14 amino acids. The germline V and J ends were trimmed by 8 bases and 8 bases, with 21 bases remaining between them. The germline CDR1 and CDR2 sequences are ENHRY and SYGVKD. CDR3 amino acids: CAIGQRNFIEGYTF. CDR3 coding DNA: TGTGCCATCGGGCAGCGCAATTTTATAGAGGGCTACACCTTC.

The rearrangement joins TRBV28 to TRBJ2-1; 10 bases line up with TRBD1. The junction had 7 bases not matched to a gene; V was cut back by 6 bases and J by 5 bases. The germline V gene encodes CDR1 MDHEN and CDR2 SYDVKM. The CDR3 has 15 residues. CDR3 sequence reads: CASRTQGQGDNEQFF. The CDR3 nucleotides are TGTGCCAGCAGGACCCAAGGACAGGGGGACAATGAGCAGTTCTTC.

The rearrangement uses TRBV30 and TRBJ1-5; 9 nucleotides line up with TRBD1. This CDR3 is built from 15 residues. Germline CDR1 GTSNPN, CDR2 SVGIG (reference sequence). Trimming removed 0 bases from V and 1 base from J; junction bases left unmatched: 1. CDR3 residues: CAWSVGTGSNQPQHF. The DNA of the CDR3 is TGTGCCTGGAGTGTTGGGACAGGGAGCAATCAGCCCCAGCATTTT.

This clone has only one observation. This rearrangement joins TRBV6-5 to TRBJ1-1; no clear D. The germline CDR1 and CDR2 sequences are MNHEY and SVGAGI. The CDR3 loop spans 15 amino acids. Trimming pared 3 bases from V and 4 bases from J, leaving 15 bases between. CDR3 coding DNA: TGTGCCAGCAGTTATGAATCTGGGGTAATCACTGAAGCTTTCTTT. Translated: CASSYESGVITEAFF.

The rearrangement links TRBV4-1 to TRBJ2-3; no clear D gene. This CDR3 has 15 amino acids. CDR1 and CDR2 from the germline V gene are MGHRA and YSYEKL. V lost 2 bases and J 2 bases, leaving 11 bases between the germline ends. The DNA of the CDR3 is TGCGCCAGCAGCCAAACCTTGATGGACACAGATACGCAGTATTTT. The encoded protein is CASSQTLMDTDTQYF.

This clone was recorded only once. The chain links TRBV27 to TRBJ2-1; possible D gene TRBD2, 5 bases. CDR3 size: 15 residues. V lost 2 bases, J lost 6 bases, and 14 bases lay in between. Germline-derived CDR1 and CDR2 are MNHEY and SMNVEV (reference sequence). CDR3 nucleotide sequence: TGTGCCAGCAGTTTAGTAGTCGCCCGGGGCAATGAGCAGTTCTTC. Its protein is CASSLVVARGNEQFF.

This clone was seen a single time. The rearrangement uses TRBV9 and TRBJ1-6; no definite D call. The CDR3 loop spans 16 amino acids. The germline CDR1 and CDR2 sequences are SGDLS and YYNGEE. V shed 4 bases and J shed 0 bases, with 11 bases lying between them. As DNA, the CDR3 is TGTGCCAGCAGCCCCGATCTAAGCTCCTATAATTCACCCCTCCACTTT. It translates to CASSPDLSSYNSPLHF.

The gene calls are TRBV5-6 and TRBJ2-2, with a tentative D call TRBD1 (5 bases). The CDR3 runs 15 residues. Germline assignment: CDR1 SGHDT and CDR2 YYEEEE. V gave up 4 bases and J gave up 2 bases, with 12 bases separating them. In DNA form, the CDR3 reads TGTGCCAGCAGCCCTATGACAGCTAACACCGGGGAGCTGTTTTTT. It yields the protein CASSPMTANTGELFF.